The clone carrying this T cell receptor (beta chain) was counted a few times. Antigen unknown. Germline V gene lookup returns CDR1 MNHEY and CDR2 SVGAGI. The length of the CDR3 is 15 residues. V was clipped by 2 bases and J by 1 base; unmatched bases: 2. These data come from a study of CD8 T cells in ankylosing spondylitis. Findings and caveats of the study: Enrichment of disease-linked clones was reportedly significant in matched ankylosing spondylitis synovial fluid. There was a TCR beta motif, made of fewer than 10 highly homologous variants, that appeared characteristic of ankylosing spondylitis blood.

From the 5' RACE reads, TCRdb called clonotypes with MiXCR, one entry per CDR3 protein. The data hold 500,000 to 550,000 distinct CDR3 sequences, with roughly 13% observed a single time. The sequence was collected from a male donor with ankylosing spondylitis. The V and J genes are TRBV6-5 and TRBJ2-3; 8 nucleotides align to TRBD1. Sequences were obtained from blood, either unsorted or a sorted T cell fraction (not recorded which). The CDR3 here is CASSYVGQGTDTQYF. As DNA, the CDR3 is TGTGCCAGCAGTTACGTGGGACAGGGCACAGATACGCAGTATTTT.